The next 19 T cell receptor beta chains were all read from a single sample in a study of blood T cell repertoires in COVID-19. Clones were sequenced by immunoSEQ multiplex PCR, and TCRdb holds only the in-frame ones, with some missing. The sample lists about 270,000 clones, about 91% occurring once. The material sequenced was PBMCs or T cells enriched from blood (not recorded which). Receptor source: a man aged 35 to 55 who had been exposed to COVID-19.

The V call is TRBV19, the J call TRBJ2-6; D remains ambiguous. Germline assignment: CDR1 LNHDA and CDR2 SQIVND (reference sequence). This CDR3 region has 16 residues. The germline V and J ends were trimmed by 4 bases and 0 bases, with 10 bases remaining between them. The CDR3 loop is CASSTNRFSGANVLTF. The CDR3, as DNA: TGTGCCAGTAGTACTAACCGCTTCTCTGGGGCCAACGTCCTGACTTTC.

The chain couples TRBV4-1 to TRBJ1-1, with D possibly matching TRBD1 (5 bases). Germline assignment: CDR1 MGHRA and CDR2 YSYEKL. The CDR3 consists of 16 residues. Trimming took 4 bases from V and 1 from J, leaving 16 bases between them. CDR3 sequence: CASSLIQGTGNTEAFF. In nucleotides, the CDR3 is TGCGCCAGCAGCCTCATTCAGGGAACCGGGAACACTGAAGCTTTCTTT.

The CDR3 protein is CAWSPRQGNTGELFF. The CDR3 nucleotides read TGTGCCTGGAGTCCCCGACAGGGGAACACCGGGGAGCTGTTTTTT. V and J are TRBV30 and TRBJ2-2; 7 nucleotides align to TRBD1. Germline V gives CDR1 GTSNPN, CDR2 SVGIG (reference sequence). V lost 2 bases, J lost 1 base, and 4 bases stayed unmatched. This CDR3 comprises 15 residues.

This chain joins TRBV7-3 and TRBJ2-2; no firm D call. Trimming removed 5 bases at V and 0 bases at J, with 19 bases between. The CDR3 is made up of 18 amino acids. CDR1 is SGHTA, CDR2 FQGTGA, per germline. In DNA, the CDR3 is TGTGCCAGCAGCCCCGGAGCCCGACGCGTTGCGAACACCGGGGAGCTGTTTTTT. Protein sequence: CASSPGARRVANTGELFF.

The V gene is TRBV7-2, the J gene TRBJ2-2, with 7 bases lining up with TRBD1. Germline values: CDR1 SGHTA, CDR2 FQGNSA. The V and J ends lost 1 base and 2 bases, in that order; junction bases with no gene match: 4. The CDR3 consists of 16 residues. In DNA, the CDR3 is TGTGCCAGCAGCTTAGATACAGGGGTTAACACCGGGGAGCTGTTTTTT. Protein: CASSLDTGVNTGELFF.

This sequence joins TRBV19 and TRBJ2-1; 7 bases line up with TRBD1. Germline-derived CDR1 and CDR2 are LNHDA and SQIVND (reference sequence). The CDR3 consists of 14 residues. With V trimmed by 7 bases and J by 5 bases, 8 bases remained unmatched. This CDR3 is CASKLPGQNNEQFF. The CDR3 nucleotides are TGTGCCAGTAAACTTCCGGGACAGAACAATGAGCAGTTCTTC.

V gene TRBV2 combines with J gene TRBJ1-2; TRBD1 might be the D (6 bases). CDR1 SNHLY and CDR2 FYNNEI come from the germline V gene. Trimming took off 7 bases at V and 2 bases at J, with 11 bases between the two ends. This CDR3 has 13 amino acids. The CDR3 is CASTRGANYGYTF. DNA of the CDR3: TGTGCCAGCACCAGGGGCGCAAACTATGGCTACACCTTC.

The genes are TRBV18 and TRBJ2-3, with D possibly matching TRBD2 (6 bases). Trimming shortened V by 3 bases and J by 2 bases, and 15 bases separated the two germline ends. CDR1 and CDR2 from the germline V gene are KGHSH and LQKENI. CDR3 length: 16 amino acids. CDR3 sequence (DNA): TGTGCCAGCTCACCCACCTCATCGGACTACACAGATACGCAGTATTTT. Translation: CASSPTSSDYTDTQYF.

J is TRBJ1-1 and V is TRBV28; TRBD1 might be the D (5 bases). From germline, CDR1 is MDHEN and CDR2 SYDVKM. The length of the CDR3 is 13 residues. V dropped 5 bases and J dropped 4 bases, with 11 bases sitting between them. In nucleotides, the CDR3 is TGTGCCAGCAGTATTACAGGTTTCACTGAAGCTTTCTTT. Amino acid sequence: CASSITGFTEAFF.

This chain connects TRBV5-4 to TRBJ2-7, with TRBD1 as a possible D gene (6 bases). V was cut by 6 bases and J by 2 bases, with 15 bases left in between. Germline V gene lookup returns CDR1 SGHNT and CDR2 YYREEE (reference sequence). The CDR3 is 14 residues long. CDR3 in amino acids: CASTLPGTPYEQYF. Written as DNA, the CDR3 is TGTGCCAGCACACTCCCCGGGACACCCTACGAGCAGTACTTC.

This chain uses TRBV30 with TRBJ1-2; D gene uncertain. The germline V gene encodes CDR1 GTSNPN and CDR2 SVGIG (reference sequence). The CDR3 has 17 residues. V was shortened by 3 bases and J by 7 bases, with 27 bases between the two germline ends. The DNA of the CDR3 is TGTGCCTGGAGCATAATCCCATACAGAGACCGACGGGGTGGCTACACCTTC. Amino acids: CAWSIIPYRDRRGGYTF.

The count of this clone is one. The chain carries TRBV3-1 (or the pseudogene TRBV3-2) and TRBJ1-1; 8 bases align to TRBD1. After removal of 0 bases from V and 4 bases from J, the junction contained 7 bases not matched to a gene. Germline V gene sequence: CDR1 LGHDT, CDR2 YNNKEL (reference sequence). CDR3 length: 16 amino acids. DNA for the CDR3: TGTGCCAGCAGCCAAGATTACAGGGGGACGAGCACTGAAGCTTTCTTT. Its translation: CASSQDYRGTSTEAFF.

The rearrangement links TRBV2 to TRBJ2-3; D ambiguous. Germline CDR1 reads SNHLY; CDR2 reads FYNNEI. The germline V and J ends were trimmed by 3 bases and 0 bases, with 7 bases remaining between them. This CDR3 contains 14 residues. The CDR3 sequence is CASSEGRSTDTQYF. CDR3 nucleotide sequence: TGTGCCAGCAGTGAGGGCAGGAGCACAGATACGCAGTATTTT.

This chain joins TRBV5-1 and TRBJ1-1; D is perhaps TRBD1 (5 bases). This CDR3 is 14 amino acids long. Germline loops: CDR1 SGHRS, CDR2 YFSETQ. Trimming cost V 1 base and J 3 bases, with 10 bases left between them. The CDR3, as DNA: TGCGCCAGCAGCTTGCAGGGTACGGACACTGAAGCTTTCTTT. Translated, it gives CASSLQGTDTEAFF. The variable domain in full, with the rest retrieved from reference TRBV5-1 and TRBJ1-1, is KAGVTQTPRYLIKTRGQQVTLSCSPISGHRSVSWYQQTPGQGLQFLFEYFSETQRNKGNFPGRFSGRQFSNSRSEMNVSTLELGDSALYLCASSLQGTDTEAFFGQGTRLTVV.

CDR3: CASSPAGYEQYF. CDR3 DNA: TGCGCCAGCAGCCCGGCGGGCTACGAGCAGTACTTC. The J gene is TRBJ2-7, the V gene TRBV5-1; D perhaps matches TRBD2 (5 bases). CDR3 length: 12 residues. Trimming took off 4 bases at V and 3 bases at J, with 8 bases between the two ends. CDR1 SGHRS and CDR2 YFSETQ come from the germline V gene.

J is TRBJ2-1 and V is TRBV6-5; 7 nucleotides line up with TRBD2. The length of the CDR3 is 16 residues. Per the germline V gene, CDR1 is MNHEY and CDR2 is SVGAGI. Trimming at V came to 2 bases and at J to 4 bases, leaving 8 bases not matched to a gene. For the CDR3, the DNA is TGTGCCAGCAGTTACAGGATCGGGAGGTATTACAATGAGCAGTTCTTC. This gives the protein CASSYRIGRYYNEQFF.

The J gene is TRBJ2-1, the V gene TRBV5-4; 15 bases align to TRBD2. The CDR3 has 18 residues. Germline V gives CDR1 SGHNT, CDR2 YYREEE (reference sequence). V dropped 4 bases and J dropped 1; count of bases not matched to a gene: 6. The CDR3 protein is CASSLGLAGGRSYNEQFF. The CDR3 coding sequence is TGTGCCAGCAGCCTGGGACTAGCGGGAGGTCGGTCCTACAATGAGCAGTTCTTC.

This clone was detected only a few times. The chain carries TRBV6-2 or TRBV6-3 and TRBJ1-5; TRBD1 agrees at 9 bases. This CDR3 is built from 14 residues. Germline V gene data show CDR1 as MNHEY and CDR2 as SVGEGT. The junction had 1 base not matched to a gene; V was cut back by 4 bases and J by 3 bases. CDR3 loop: CASSLQGANQPQHF. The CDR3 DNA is TGTGCCAGCAGTTTACAGGGGGCCAATCAGCCCCAGCATTTT.

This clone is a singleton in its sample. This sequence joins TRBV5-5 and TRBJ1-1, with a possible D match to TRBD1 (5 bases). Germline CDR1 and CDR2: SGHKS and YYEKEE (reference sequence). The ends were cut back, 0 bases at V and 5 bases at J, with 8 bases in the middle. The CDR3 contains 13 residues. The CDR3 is CASSLAGKTEAFF. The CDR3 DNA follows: TGTGCCAGCAGCTTGGCAGGGAAAACTGAAGCTTTCTTT.